In this sample, the clone carrying this T cell receptor beta chain turned up many times. These data come from a study of kidney transplant recipient with SARS-CoV-2 infection. TCRdb reanalysed the reads using MiXCR and keeps one entry per CDR3 protein. Here the sample spans under 250,000 distinct CDR3 sequences, around 30% being singletons. The CDR3 length is 15 residues. V dropped 8 bases and J dropped 7; count of bases not matched to a gene: 13. Germline V CDR1 and CDR2: MNHNY, SVGAGI (reference sequence). The sample in question was a blood sample, obtained at baseline and on roughly day 120 from a kidney transplant recipient. The TCR originated in a male patient between 25 and 40 years old who had COVID-19 and was a kidney transplant recipient. The graft donor may have given rise to some T cells. This rearrangement joins TRBV6-6 to TRBJ2-2, with TRBD1 matching 7 bases. The CDR3 bases are TGTGCCAGCCTTAAGACGAGGGGGCAAGGCGGGGAGCTGTTTTTT. It translates to CASLKTRGQGGELFF.